One sample yielded the 27 T cell receptor beta chains listed below, sequenced in a study of T cell responses to AZD1222 COVID-19 vaccine. The table came from immunoSEQ multiplex PCR; TCRdb's copy has only in-frame clones and leaves some out. The table shows some 120,000 clones, with 75% to 95% occurring only once. This specimen consisted of peripheral blood, obtained on day 0 of AZD1222 vaccination. The source of these receptors is an adult in good health.

The chain combines TRBV18 with TRBJ1-3; D unclear. Per germline, CDR1 KGHSH and CDR2 LQKENI. The CDR3 runs 15 residues. The V and J ends lost 1 base and 3 bases respectively, with 10 bases between them. CDR3 bases: TGTGCCAGCTCACCACAGGAAGTTAATGGAAACACCATATATTTT. Its translation: CASSPQEVNGNTIYF.

This chain connects TRBV6-5 to TRBJ1-2; no reliable D call. The CDR3 covers 12 residues. Trimming cost V 7 bases and J 3 bases, with 9 bases left between them. Germline V gives CDR1 MNHEY, CDR2 SVGAGI. The CDR3 loop is CASKTSYYGYTF. The CDR3 nucleotides read TGTGCCAGCAAGACCAGCTACTATGGCTACACCTTC.

The chain recombines TRBV3-1 (or the pseudogene TRBV3-2) with TRBJ2-7, with D tentatively TRBD1 (6 bases). Trimming cost V 2 bases and J 7 bases, with 18 bases left between them. CDR1 and CDR2 (germline): LGHDT, YNNKEL (reference sequence). This CDR3 has 15 amino acids. CDR3 bases: TGTGCCAGCAGCCAATCCCTCCTGACAGGTCGGGAGCAGTACTTC. It is translated as CASSQSLLTGREQYF.

This chain joins TRBV11-3 and TRBJ2-1, with D possibly being TRBD1 (6 bases). V was shortened by 4 bases and J by 3 bases, with 13 bases between the two germline ends. CDR1 SGHNT and CDR2 YENEEA come from the germline V gene. This CDR3 has 15 amino acids. The CDR3 coding sequence is TGTGCCAGCAGCTCAGAGGACAGAGGCTACAATGAGCAGTTCTTC. Its translation is CASSSEDRGYNEQFF.

The chain recombines TRBV28 with TRBJ2-3; tentatively, D is TRBD2 (6 bases). Trimming cost V 5 bases and J 7 bases, with 25 bases left between them. This CDR3 has 17 residues. Germline CDR1 is MDHEN and CDR2 is SYDVKM. CDR3 nucleotides: TGTGCCAGCAGTCCCTCATTTGCGGGACCCTTTGTGTATACGCAGTATTTT. It encodes CASSPSFAGPFVYTQYF.

The chain is built from TRBV11-3 and TRBJ2-1; 9 bases map to TRBD2. V gave up 3 bases and J gave up 6 bases; unmatched junction bases: 6. Looked up from germline, CDR1 is SGHNT and CDR2 is YENEEA. The CDR3 covers 15 residues. CDR3 sequence reads: CASSLTSGIGNEQFF. CDR3 in DNA: TGTGCCAGCAGCTTGACTAGCGGCATCGGCAATGAGCAGTTCTTC.

In its sample, this clone was seen once. This chain links TRBV7-9 with TRBJ2-3; 7 bases agree with TRBD1. The length of the CDR3 is 16 residues. The V gene's germline CDR1 is SEHNR and CDR2 FQNEAQ (reference sequence). With 5 bases clipped from V and 5 bases from J, the junction kept 13 bases outside the gene matches. Here the CDR3 reads CASSQLGTARGDTQYF. DNA of the CDR3: TGTGCCAGCAGCCAACTAGGGACAGCGCGAGGAGATACGCAGTATTTT.

The chain joins TRBV29-1 to TRBJ2-1; the D is unclear. There are 9 residues in the CDR3. Germline CDR1 reads SQVTM; CDR2 reads ANQGSEA. The V and J ends lost 3 bases and 9 bases respectively, with 3 bases between them. Here the CDR3 reads CSVELEQFF. The CDR3 nucleotides read TGCAGCGTTGAGCTTGAGCAGTTCTTC.

This chain uses TRBV10-2 with TRBJ2-1; D is possibly TRBD1 (5 bases). V lost 8 bases to trimming and J lost 6 bases, with 17 bases between them. Germline V lookup: CDR1 WSHSY, CDR2 SAAADI. CDR3 length equals 14 residues. The CDR3 DNA reads TGCGCCAGCGGGTGGCAGGGTGTATCCAATGAGCAGTTCTTC. This gives the protein CASGWQGVSNEQFF.

V usage is TRBV28 and J usage is TRBJ1-1, with unresolved D. V lost 2 bases to trimming and J lost 4 bases, with 11 bases between them. CDR1 is MDHEN and CDR2 is SYDVKM in the germline V gene. CDR3 size: 14 residues. CDR3 sequence reads: CASSLILRGTEAFF. CDR3 bases: TGTGCCAGCAGTTTAATACTGCGGGGCACTGAAGCTTTCTTT.

The V gene is TRBV15, the J gene TRBJ2-2, with 11 positions matching TRBD2. Trimming at V came to 0 bases and at J to 4 bases, leaving 1 base not matched to a gene. The CDR3 consists of 16 residues. Germline loops: CDR1 LNHNV, CDR2 YYDKDF (reference sequence). The CDR3 nucleotides read TGTGCCACCAGCAGAGAACTAGCGGGAGTCACCGGGGAGCTGTTTTTT. As protein: CATSRELAGVTGELFF.

V and J are TRBV7-6 and TRBJ1-1; the match to TRBD1 covers 8 bases. The ends lost 4 bases at V and 4 bases at J; junction bases unmatched: 5. This CDR3 is 14 amino acids long. The germline gives CDR1 SGHVS, CDR2 FNYEAQ. The CDR3 bases are TGTGCCAGCAGCTATGGACAGGGAAGCACTGAAGCTTTCTTT. The encoded protein is CASSYGQGSTEAFF. The whole variable domain, remainder taken from reference TRBV7-6 and TRBJ1-1, is GAGVSQSPRYKVTKRGQDVALRCDPISGHVSLYWYRQALGQGPEFLTYFNYEAQQDKSGLPNDRFSAERPEGSISTLTIQRTEQRDSAMYRCASSYGQGSTEAFFGQGTRLTVV.

CDR3 sequence: CASSGGRTVVGGNTIYF. CDR3 DNA: TGTGCCAGCAGTGGGGGACGGACGGTAGTAGGTGGAAACACCATATATTTT. V and J are TRBV6-1 and TRBJ1-3; weak D call: TRBD1 (5 bases). V was trimmed by 4 bases and J by 3 bases, leaving 19 bases between them. The CDR3 has 17 amino acids. The V gene's germline CDR1 is MNHNS and CDR2 SASEGT.

The sample holds one count of this clone. The chain has TRBV7-2 and TRBJ2-1; TRBD2 matches 8 bases. This CDR3 is built from 15 residues. Germline assignment: CDR1 SGHTA and CDR2 FQGNSA. V dropped 4 bases and J dropped 2; count of bases not matched to a gene: 4. The CDR3 loop reads CASSSASGPYNEQFF. CDR3 nucleotides: TGTGCCAGCAGCTCCGCTAGCGGGCCCTACAATGAGCAGTTCTTC.

The chain couples TRBV27 to TRBJ2-1, with D possibly matching TRBD2 (6 bases). In germline, CDR1 is MNHEY, CDR2 SMNVEV (reference sequence). Trimming took off 8 bases at V and 7 bases at J, with 18 bases between the two ends. The CDR3 extends over 14 amino acids. This CDR3 reads CASWASEIRNEQFF. DNA of the CDR3: TGTGCCAGCTGGGCTAGCGAAATAAGGAATGAGCAGTTCTTC.

V and J are TRBV7-2 and TRBJ2-7; D may be TRBD1 (6 bases). The CDR3 sequence is 16 residues long. The germline V gene has CDR1 SGHTA and CDR2 FQGNSA. V dropped 5 bases and J dropped 7 bases, with 24 bases sitting between them. CDR3 DNA sequence: TGTGCCAGCAGCGCCCGAGCAAATTATTGGGGGCGAGAGCAGTACTTC. Translation gives CASSARANYWGREQYF.

Turning to this clone: At the DNA level, this CDR3 is encoded by other sequences in the same sample as well. The rearrangement joins TRBV28 to TRBJ2-7; D is ambiguous. The CDR3 spans 11 residues. The germline V gene encodes CDR1 MDHEN and CDR2 SYDVKM. Trimming shortened V by 3 bases and J by 3 bases, and 3 bases separated the two germline ends. The chain's CDR3 is CASSFGYEQYF. The CDR3 nucleotides are TGTGCCAGCAGTTTCGGCTACGAGCAGTACTTC.

V gene TRBV24-1 combines with J gene TRBJ2-2; D perhaps matches TRBD1 (6 bases). The length of the CDR3 is 15 residues. Trimming shortened V by 6 bases and J by 4 bases, and 14 bases separated the two germline ends. Germline lookup yields CDR1 KGHDR and CDR2 SFDVKD. The DNA of the CDR3 is TGTGCCACCAGTTCCGGACAGCGTTCCACCGGGGAGCTGTTTTTT. Translating gives CATSSGQRSTGELFF.

The rearrangement joins TRBV3-1 (or the pseudogene TRBV3-2) to TRBJ2-2; D call uncertain. V was cut by 0 bases and J by 5 bases, with 10 bases left in between. The CDR3 runs to 15 residues. Germline CDR1 is LGHDT and CDR2 is YNNKEL (reference sequence). CDR3 coding DNA: TGTGCCAGCAGCCAAGAGCCTAGTCGGACCGGGGAGCTGTTTTTT. Its protein is CASSQEPSRTGELFF.

The J gene is TRBJ1-3, the V gene TRBV19, with no clear D. V was trimmed by 5 bases and J by 2 bases, leaving 10 bases between them. CDR3 size: 14 residues. Germline-derived CDR1 and CDR2 are LNHDA and SQIVND (reference sequence). As DNA, the CDR3 is TGTGCCAGTAGTGGACGGGGTACTGGAAACACCATATATTTT. Protein: CASSGRGTGNTIYF.

A single count supports this clone. The rearrangement uses TRBV10-3 and TRBJ2-5; D remains ambiguous. Per the germline V gene, CDR1 is ENHRY and CDR2 is SYGVKD. The V gene lost 0 bases and the J gene lost 1 base, with 6 bases spanning the gap. The CDR3 covers 14 residues. This chain's CDR3 is CAISESGIQETQYF. The CDR3 DNA reads as TGTGCCATCAGTGAGTCGGGGATCCAAGAGACCCAGTACTTC.

V gene TRBV28 combines with J gene TRBJ2-2; D is undetermined. Per the germline V gene, CDR1 is MDHEN and CDR2 is SYDVKM. Trimming stripped 1 base from V and 7 bases from J, with 7 bases between. The length of the CDR3 is 13 residues. CDR3 in amino acids: CASSLSGYGELFF. The CDR3 nucleotides are TGTGCCAGCAGTTTATCGGGCTACGGGGAGCTGTTTTTT.

V is TRBV7-2 and J is TRBJ2-3; 9 bases are a match to TRBD2. The CDR3 spans 16 residues. The V gene end was trimmed by 8 bases and the J gene end by 1 base; junction bases not matched to a gene: 10. CDR1 and CDR2 from the germline V gene are SGHTA and FQGNSA. CDR3 sequence (DNA): TGTGCCAGCTGCACCCCCGCGGGAGGGGGCACAGATACGCAGTATTTT. This translates into CASCTPAGGGTDTQYF.

This clone was detected only once. The chain employs TRBV28 and TRBJ1-1, with TRBD1 matching 8 bases. Germline V gene lookup returns CDR1 MDHEN and CDR2 SYDVKM. The junction had 5 bases not matched to a gene; V was cut back by 7 bases and J by 4 bases. The CDR3 loop spans 13 amino acids. The CDR3 loop reads CASTGGYGTEAFF. The CDR3 region has the DNA TGTGCCAGCACAGGGGGCTACGGCACTGAAGCTTTCTTT.

The chain is built from TRBV24-1 and TRBJ1-6; no clear D gene. Trimming pared 2 bases from V and 7 bases from J, leaving 11 bases between. CDR3 length: 15 residues. Germline V CDR1 and CDR2: KGHDR, SFDVKD. DNA of the CDR3: TGTGCCACCAGTGATTCGCGGCAGGAAAATTCACCCCTCCACTTT. This encodes CATSDSRQENSPLHF.

In its sample, this clone was seen many times. This chain links TRBV4-3 with TRBJ2-7; possibly TRBD1 for D (6 bases). Trimming cost V 0 bases and J 4 bases, with 28 bases left between them. The CDR3 is 20 residues long. CDR1 is LGHNA and CDR2 is YSLEER in the germline V gene. The CDR3 reads CASSQDPPVPDGAGAYEQYF. Written as DNA, the CDR3 is TGCGCCAGCAGCCAAGATCCACCCGTCCCGGATGGTGCAGGGGCTTACGAGCAGTACTTC.

This clone was seen only once. The chain has TRBV5-4 and TRBJ2-5; possible D gene TRBD1, 6 bases. The germline V and J ends were trimmed by 0 bases and 5 bases, with 14 bases remaining between them. Germline lookup yields CDR1 SGHNT and CDR2 YYREEE (reference sequence). The CDR3 has 15 amino acids. The CDR3 nucleotides read TGTGCCAGCAGCTTGGAATACGGGCAGGGGGAGACCCAGTACTTC. Its translation is CASSLEYGQGETQYF.